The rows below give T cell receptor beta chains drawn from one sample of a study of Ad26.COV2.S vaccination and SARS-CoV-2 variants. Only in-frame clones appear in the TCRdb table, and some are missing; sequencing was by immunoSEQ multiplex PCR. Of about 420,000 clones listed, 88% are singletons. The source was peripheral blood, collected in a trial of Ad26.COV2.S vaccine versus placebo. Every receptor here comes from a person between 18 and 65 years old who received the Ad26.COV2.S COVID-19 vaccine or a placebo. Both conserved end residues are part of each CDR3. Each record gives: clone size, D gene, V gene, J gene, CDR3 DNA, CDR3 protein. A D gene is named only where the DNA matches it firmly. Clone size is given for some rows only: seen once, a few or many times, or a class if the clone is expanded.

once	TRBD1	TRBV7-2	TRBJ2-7	TGTGCCAGCAGCTTAAGGGACAGGGGGTCCGAGCAGTACTTC	CASSLRDRGSEQYF
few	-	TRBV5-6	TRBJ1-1	TGTGCCAGCAGCGCAACAGAGAACACTGAAGCTTTCTTT	CASSATENTEAFF
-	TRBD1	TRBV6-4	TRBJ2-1	TGTGCCAGCAGTGTTGGACAGGGGACGTACAATGAGCAGTTCTTC	CASSVGQGTYNEQFF
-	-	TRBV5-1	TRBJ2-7	TGCGCCAGCAGCCTGGGACGGATCCCCTACGAGCAGTACTTC	CASSLGRIPYEQYF
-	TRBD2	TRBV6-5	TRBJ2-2	TGTGCCGGGGGGGTGGCGGGGGAGAACACCGGGGAGCTGTTTTTT	CAGGVAGENTGELFF
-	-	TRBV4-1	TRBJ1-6	TGCGCCAGCAGCCAAGAAGGGCAGGATAATTCACCCCTCCACTTT	CASSQEGQDNSPLHF
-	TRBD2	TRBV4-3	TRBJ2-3	TGCGCCAGCAGCCTACAACCCGGGGGGGCGGGAGATACGCAGTATTTT	CASSLQPGGAGDTQYF
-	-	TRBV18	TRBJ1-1	TGTGCCAGCTCACCGTATACCCCGATAGGGCCGAACACTGAAGCTTTCTTT	CASSPYTPIGPNTEAFF
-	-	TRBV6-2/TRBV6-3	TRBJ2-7	TGTGCCAGCAGTTACTCGATTTCCGAGCAGTACTTC	CASSYSISEQYF
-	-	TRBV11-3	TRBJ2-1	TGTGCCAGCAGCTCGCGACAGAACAATGAGCAGTTCTTC	CASSSRQNNEQFF
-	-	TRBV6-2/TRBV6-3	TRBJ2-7	TGTGCCAGCAGCACAGGGATCGGGGCGCACGAGCAGTACTTC	CASSTGIGAHEQYF
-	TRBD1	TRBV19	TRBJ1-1	TGTGCCAGTAGTAGGAGGGAGGGGGCGAACACTGAAGCTTTCTTT	CASSRREGANTEAFF
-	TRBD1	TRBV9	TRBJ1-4	TGTGCCAGCAGCTCACAGGGGATGCGGGAAAAACTGTTTTTT	CASSSQGMREKLFF
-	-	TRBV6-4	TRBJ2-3	TGTGCCAGCAGTGACGGGACATGGGATACGCAGTATTTT	CASSDGTWDTQYF
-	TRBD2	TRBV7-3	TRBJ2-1	TGTGCCAGCAGTCAAAGCGGGGGGTCGTATGAGCAGTTCTTC	CASSQSGGSYEQFF
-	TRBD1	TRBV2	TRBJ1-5	TGTGCCAGCAGTGCGGACAGGGGGCCGAATCAGCCCCAGCATTTT	CASSADRGPNQPQHF
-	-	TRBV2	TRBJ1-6	TGTGCCAGCAGTGAAGTAGGGGAGTGGTCACCCCTCCACTTT	CASSEVGEWSPLHF
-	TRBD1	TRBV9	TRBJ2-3	TGTGCCAGCAGCGTTAGGACAGGGTGGGATACGCAGTATTTT	CASSVRTGWDTQYF
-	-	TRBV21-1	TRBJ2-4	TGTGCCAGCAGCGCCCACAATCTGAAGCCGAAAAACATTCAGTACTTC	CASSAHNLKPKNIQYF
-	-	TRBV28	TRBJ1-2	TGTGCCAGCAGGGCAGAGTATGGCTACACCTTC	CASRAEYGYTF
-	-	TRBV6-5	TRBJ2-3	TGTGCCAGCAGTTTGGGAAGCACAGATACGCAGTATTTT	CASSLGSTDTQYF
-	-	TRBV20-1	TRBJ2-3	TGCAGTGCTAGTTCCGACACAGATACGCAGTATTTT	CSASSDTDTQYF
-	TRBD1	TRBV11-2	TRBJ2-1	TGTGCCAGCAGCTTAGGACAGGGGGCCATGAATGAGCAGTTCTTC	CASSLGQGAMNEQFF
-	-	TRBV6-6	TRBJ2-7	TGTGCCAGCAACGGACACGACGGCGGATCCTACGAGCAGTACTTC	CASNGHDGGSYEQYF
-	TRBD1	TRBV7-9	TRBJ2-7	TGTGCCAGCAGCCATCGGGACAGGGACACATCCTACGAGCAGTACTTC	CASSHRDRDTSYEQYF
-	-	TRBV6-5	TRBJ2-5	TGTGCCAGCACTAATAGCGCAGAGACCCAGTACTTC	CASTNSAETQYF
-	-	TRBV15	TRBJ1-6	TGTGCCACCAGCGGAGAGGCACAGGGAGACTATAATTCACCCCTCCACTTT	CATSGEAQGDYNSPLHF
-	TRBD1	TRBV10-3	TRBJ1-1	TGTGCCATACGAGATCAGGGGGCTGGGGCTGAAGCTTTCTTT	CAIRDQGAGAEAFF
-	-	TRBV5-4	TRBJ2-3	TGTGCCAGCAGCTTCCCGACAGCCAATACGCAGTATTTT	CASSFPTANTQYF
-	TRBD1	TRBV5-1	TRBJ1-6	TGCGCCAGCAGAGGACAGGGGGGAAATTCACCCCTCCACTTT	CASRGQGGNSPLHF
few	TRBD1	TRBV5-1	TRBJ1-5	TGCGCCAGCAGCTTGGCGACAGGGGTCGGGCCCCAGCATTTT	CASSLATGVGPQHF
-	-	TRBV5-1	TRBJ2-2	TGCGCCAGCAGCTTGTTGGGTCAGGGGAACACCGGGGAGCTGTTTTTT	CASSLLGQGNTGELFF
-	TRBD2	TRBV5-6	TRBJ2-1	TGTGCCAGCAGCTTGATGACTAGCGGGGGCTACAATGAGCAGTTCTTC	CASSLMTSGGYNEQFF
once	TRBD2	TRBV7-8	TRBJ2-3	TGTGCCAGCAGCTCCACAGTTAGCGGGGGCACAGATACGCAGTATTTT	CASSSTVSGGTDTQYF
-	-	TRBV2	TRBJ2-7	TGTGCCAGCAGTCCGGGGCCACTCTCCTACGAGCAGTACTTC	CASSPGPLSYEQYF
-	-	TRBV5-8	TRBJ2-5	TGTGCCAGCAGCCGTTGGACGTCACAAGAGACCCAGTACTTC	CASSRWTSQETQYF
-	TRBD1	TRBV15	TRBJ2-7	TGTGCCACCAGCGGGCGGGACAGGGCATTTGACGAGCAGTACTTC	CATSGRDRAFDEQYF
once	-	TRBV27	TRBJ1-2	TGTGCCAGCAGTTTGGGACATAACTATGGCTACACCTTC	CASSLGHNYGYTF
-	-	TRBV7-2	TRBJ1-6	TGTGCCAGCAGCTTTAGTGTGGGGGGTAGCTCCTATAATTCACCCCTCCACTTT	CASSFSVGGSSYNSPLHF
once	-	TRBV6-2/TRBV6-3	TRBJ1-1	TGTGCCAGCAGTTACTCGCGGCAGATGAACACTGAAGCTTTCTTT	CASSYSRQMNTEAFF
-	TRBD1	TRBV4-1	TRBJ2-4	TGCGCCAGCAGCCAAGTATGGGGACAGGGGGTGCTTTTAGCCAAAAACATTCAGTACTTC	CASSQVWGQGVLLAKNIQYF
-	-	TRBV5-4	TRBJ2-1	TGTGCCAGCAGCTTGGTATCGATCAATGAGCAGTTCTTC	CASSLVSINEQFF
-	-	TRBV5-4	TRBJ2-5	TGTGCCAGCAGCTCCATCTCCGGGTCGCAAGAGACCCAGTACTTC	CASSSISGSQETQYF
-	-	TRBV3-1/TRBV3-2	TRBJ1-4	TGTGCCAGCCGAGAGAGGGGACGGAGTAATGAAAAACTGTTTTTT	CASRERGRSNEKLFF
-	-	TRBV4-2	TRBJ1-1	TGTGCCAGCAGCCAAGAGGATTGGGTGGGGAACACTGAAGCTTTCTTT	CASSQEDWVGNTEAFF
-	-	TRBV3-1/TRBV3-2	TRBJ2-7	TGTGCCAGCAGCCAAGTGGGCTACGAGCAGTACTTC	CASSQVGYEQYF
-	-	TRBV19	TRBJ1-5	TGTGCCAGTAGCCACTTCGGGGGGGGGCGTAGTCAGCCCCAGCATTTT	CASSHFGGGRSQPQHF
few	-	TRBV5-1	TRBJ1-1	TGCGCCAGCAGGGACAGTCAGAACACTGAAGCTTTCTTT	CASRDSQNTEAFF
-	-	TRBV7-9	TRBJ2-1	TGTGCCAGCAGCTTAACGGGGGCGGGGACCTACAATGAGCAGTTCTTC	CASSLTGAGTYNEQFF
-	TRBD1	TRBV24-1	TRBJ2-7	TGTGCCACCAGTGGATTCGCGGGACAGGGCTTCTACGAGCAGTACTTC	CATSGFAGQGFYEQYF
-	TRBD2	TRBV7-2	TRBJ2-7	TGTGCCAGCAGCTTAACACTAGCGGGGGCCTACGAGCAGTACTTC	CASSLTLAGAYEQYF
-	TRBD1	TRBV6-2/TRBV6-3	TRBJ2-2	TGTGCCAGCAGTTTTACGGACAGGTCGATGAACACCGGGGAGCTGTTTTTT	CASSFTDRSMNTGELFF
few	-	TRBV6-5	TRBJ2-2	TGTGCCAGCAGGCAGGGGGGGTCGATCGGGGAGCTGTTTTTT	CASRQGGSIGELFF
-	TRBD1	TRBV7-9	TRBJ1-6	TGTGCCAGCAGCTTCACTGGACAGGAGAGTTCACCCCTCCACTTT	CASSFTGQESSPLHF